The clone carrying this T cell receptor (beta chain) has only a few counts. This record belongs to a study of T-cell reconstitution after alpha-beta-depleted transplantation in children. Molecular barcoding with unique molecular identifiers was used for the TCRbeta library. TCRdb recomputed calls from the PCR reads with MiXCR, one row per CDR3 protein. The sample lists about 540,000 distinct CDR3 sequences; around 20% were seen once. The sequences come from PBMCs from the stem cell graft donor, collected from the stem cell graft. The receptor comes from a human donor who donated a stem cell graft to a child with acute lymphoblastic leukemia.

The CDR3 here is CASRLDRTLHF. CDR3 in DNA: TGTGCCAGCAGACTTGACAGGACCCTCCACTTT. V gene TRBV28 combines with J gene TRBJ1-6, with TRBD1 as a possible D gene (6 bases). CDR1 and CDR2 (germline): MDHEN, SYDVKM. V lost 6 bases to trimming and J lost 14 bases, with 11 bases between them. The CDR3 consists of 11 residues.